These 10 T cell receptor beta chains share one sample of origin, sequenced in a study of T cell changes during pregnancy in multiple sclerosis. Assay: immunoSEQ multiplex PCR; the TCRdb copy retains only in-frame clones and omits some. The sample contains about 51,000 clones, about 92% of which appear only once. The sample in question was CD4+ T cells from peripheral blood mononuclear cells, obtained in the third trimester of pregnancy. The receptors come from a female donor with multiple sclerosis, enrolled in a pregnancy study.

CDR3 sequence (DNA): TGTGCCAGCAGTGGGCTAGCGGGAGGCTACAATGAGCAGTTCTTC. The encoded protein is CASSGLAGGYNEQFF. The J gene is TRBJ2-1, the V gene TRBV6-1, with 11 bases matching TRBD2. This CDR3 region has 15 residues. V lost 4 bases and J lost 3; bases outside the gene matches: 2. Germline V CDR1 and CDR2: MNHNS, SASEGT.

The J gene is TRBJ2-6, the V gene TRBV2, with a weak D call TRBD2 (5 bases). V lost 8 bases to trimming and J lost 2 bases, with 16 bases between them. This CDR3 is built from 16 residues. Germline V lookup: CDR1 SNHLY, CDR2 FYNNEI. CDR3 sequence: CASRKASGAGANVLTF. In DNA, the CDR3 is TGTGCCAGCCGAAAAGCGTCCGGGGCTGGGGCCAACGTCCTGACTTTC.

This chain connects TRBV7-6 to TRBJ1-5; the match to TRBD1 covers 8 bases. The CDR3 length is 14 residues. The J segment lost 10 bases and the V segment lost 2 bases, leaving 7 bases of the junction unmatched. From germline, CDR1 is SGHVS and CDR2 FNYEAQ. CDR3 DNA sequence: TGTGCCAGCAGCTTATCCCCAGGGGGCGGACCCCAGCATTTT. This gives the protein CASSLSPGGGPQHF.

This chain joins TRBV5-4 and TRBJ2-3, with 8 bases that match TRBD1. The CDR3 consists of 16 residues. Germline V gene data show CDR1 as SGHNT and CDR2 as YYREEE (reference sequence). V lost 4 bases and J lost 4; bases outside the gene matches: 11. CDR3 loop: CASSPQGGRGSDTQYF. CDR3 coding DNA: TGTGCCAGCAGCCCACAGGGGGGCAGGGGATCAGATACGCAGTATTTT.

This sequence joins TRBV2 and TRBJ2-3; D ambiguous. CDR3 size: 13 residues. Germline V gives CDR1 SNHLY, CDR2 FYNNEI. Trimming removed 3 bases at V and 10 bases at J, with 14 bases between. This CDR3 is CASSDKVVVPQYF. In DNA, the CDR3 is TGTGCCAGCAGTGATAAAGTAGTCGTACCGCAGTATTTT.

The chain is built from TRBV5-6 and TRBJ1-4; D remains ambiguous. V lost 4 bases and J 0 bases, leaving 10 bases between the germline ends. The CDR3 consists of 15 residues. Germline V gives CDR1 SGHDT, CDR2 YYEEEE. The CDR3 DNA reads as TGTGCCAGCAGCCCTAGACCAACAACTAATGAAAAACTGTTTTTT. It yields the protein CASSPRPTTNEKLFF. Complete variable domain (other parts from reference TRBV5-6 and TRBJ1-4): DAGVTQSPTHLIKTRGQQVTLRCSPKSGHDTVSWYQQALGQGPQFIFQYYEEEERQRGNFPDRFSGHQFPNYSSELNVNALLLGDSALYLCASSPRPTTNEKLFFGSGTQLSVL.

V gene TRBV30 combines with J gene TRBJ1-5, with 12 bases that match TRBD1. Trimming took 0 bases from V and 9 from J; bases not matched to a gene: 6. The CDR3 contains 15 residues. Per germline, CDR1 GTSNPN and CDR2 SVGIG (reference sequence). CDR3 region: CAWSVPGQGAWPQHF. CDR3 coding DNA: TGTGCCTGGAGTGTCCCGGGACAGGGGGCCTGGCCCCAGCATTTT.

This clone was detected only a few times. The chain employs TRBV25-1 and TRBJ1-1; no clear D. Germline V CDR1 and CDR2: MGHDK, SYGVNS. This CDR3 is 13 amino acids long. V lost 4 bases and J lost 4, with 10 bases in between. The CDR3 loop reads CASSAGVVTEAFF. Here the CDR3 DNA reads TGTGCCAGCAGTGCCGGGGTGGTCACTGAAGCTTTCTTT. The full variable domain, rest sourced from reference TRBV25-1 and TRBJ1-1, is EADIYQTPRYLVIGTGKKITLECSQTMGHDKMYWYQQDPGMELHLIHYSYGVNSTEKGDLSSESTVSRIRTEHFPLTLESARPSHTSQYLCASSAGVVTEAFFGQGTRLTVV.

The CDR3 here is CASSLGTGYQPQHF. CDR3 sequence (DNA): TGTGCCAGCAGTTTAGGGACAGGGTATCAGCCCCAGCATTTT. The chain combines TRBV28 with TRBJ1-5; 9 bases are a match to TRBD1. The CDR3 length is 14 residues. Germline assignment: CDR1 MDHEN and CDR2 SYDVKM. Losses at the gene ends were 2 bases for V and 5 bases for J; bases not matched to a gene: 1.

The chain combines TRBV7-9 with TRBJ2-1; D perhaps matches TRBD2 (5 bases). With 6 bases removed from V and 4 bases from J, the gap between germline ends came to 13 bases. The CDR3 totals 14 residues. Germline V gene data show CDR1 as SEHNR and CDR2 as FQNEAQ (reference sequence). The CDR3, as DNA: TGTGCCAGCAGTCGGAGCGGAACATACAATGAGCAGTTCTTC. It specifies CASSRSGTYNEQFF. The entire variable domain, with the rest obtained from reference TRBV7-9 and TRBJ2-1, is as follows: DTGVSQNPRHKITKRGQNVTFRCDPISEHNRLYWYRQTLGQGPEFLTYFQNEAQLEKSRLLSDRFSAERPKGSFSTLEIQRTEQGDSAMYLCASSRSGTYNEQFFGPGTRLTVL.